This TCR beta chain comes out of a study of T cell changes during pregnancy in multiple sclerosis. Libraries were prepared by immunoSEQ multiplex PCR; TCRdb keeps only in-frame clonotypes and omits some of them. The table includes tens of thousands of clones, around 92% detected once. V was clipped by 1 base and J by 3 bases, with 9 bases between them. Germline-derived CDR1 and CDR2 are LGHNA and YNFKEQ. The CDR3 has 14 amino acids. The TCR was taken from a female donor with multiple sclerosis, enrolled in a pregnancy study. The sequencing here drew on CD4+ T cells from peripheral blood mononuclear cells, taken in the third trimester of pregnancy. The chain joins TRBV4-2 to TRBJ1-1; tentative D call: TRBD1 (5 bases). This chain's CDR3 is CASSQVSRDTEAFF. In DNA form, the CDR3 reads TGTGCCAGCAGCCAAGTAAGCAGGGACACTGAAGCTTTCTTT.